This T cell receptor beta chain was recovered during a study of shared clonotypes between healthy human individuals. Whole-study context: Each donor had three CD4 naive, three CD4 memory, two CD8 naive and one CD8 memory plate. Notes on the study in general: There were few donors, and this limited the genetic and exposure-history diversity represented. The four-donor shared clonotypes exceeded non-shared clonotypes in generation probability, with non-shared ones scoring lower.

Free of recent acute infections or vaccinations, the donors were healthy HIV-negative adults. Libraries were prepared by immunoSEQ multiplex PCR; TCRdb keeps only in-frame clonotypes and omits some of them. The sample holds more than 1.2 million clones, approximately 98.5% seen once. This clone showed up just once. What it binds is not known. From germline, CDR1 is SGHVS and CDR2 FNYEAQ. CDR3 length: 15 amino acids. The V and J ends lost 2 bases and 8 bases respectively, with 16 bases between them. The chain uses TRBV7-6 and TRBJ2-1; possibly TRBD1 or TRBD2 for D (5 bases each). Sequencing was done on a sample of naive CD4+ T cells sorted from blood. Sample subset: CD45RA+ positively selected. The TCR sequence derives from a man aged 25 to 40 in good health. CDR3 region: CASSLRWDQVDEQFF. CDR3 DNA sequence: TGTGCCAGCAGCTTACGGTGGGACCAAGTTGATGAGCAGTTCTTC.